This TCR beta chain was profiled in a study of T-cell memory formation after mild COVID-19. Study observations and caveats: Prior to infection, memory already included some responding clones, suggesting cross-reactive memory joined. Second-wave clones that peaked on day 37 lacked confirmed SARS-CoV-2 specificity. CD4/CD8 balance characterized clones contracting day 15 to 85, and CD4+ skew characterized later expanders.

This clonotype was counted between two and nine times. The antigen remains unidentified. cDNA libraries for TCR alpha and TCR beta, carrying sample barcodes and UMIs, came from 5'RACE with constant-segment primers. TCRdb itself ran the 5' RACE reads through MiXCR, one entry per CDR3 protein. In the table there are 400,000 to 450,000 distinct CDR3 sequences, about a sixth of which are singletons. V was shortened by 6 bases and J by 6 bases, with 20 bases between the two germline ends. The CDR3 contains 16 residues. Germline V gene data show CDR1 as SGHTA and CDR2 as FQGNSA. The chain links TRBV7-2 to TRBJ2-2; tentatively, D is TRBD2 (6 bases). Sequenced input: PBMCs or a T cell subset sorted from them (not recorded which). The TCR sequence derives from a man between 18 and 35 years old who had mild COVID-19 (a few samples of this study predate the infection). Cell type and time point are not known. As DNA, the CDR3 is TGTGCCAGCAGTCACACTATACTCCGGAGGGCCGGGGAGCTGTTTTTT. The encoded protein is CASSHTILRRAGELFF.